This TCR beta chain was sequenced in a study of cytomegalovirus exposure and HLA in healthy donors. Study summary: In a later analysis, it was reported that the 120 or so validation repertoires had been produced on the same platform as the 550 to 700 repertoires belonging to the first cohort.

This CDR3 is 12 amino acids long. V was cut by 3 bases and J by 7 bases, with 10 bases left in between. Germline V gives CDR1 SGHDT, CDR2 YYEEEE. Some clones are missing from TCRdb's copy, which holds only in-frame ones; the method was immunoSEQ multiplex PCR. The data contain some 69,000 clones, 96% of them singletons. Notes on this clone: Its target is not known.

Points from the study as a whole: Cytomegalovirus association was assigned to about 150 TCR beta chains. Clusters of TCRs from the first cohort tended to co-occur in the 120 validation repertoires (as a later analysis found).

V gene TRBV5-6 combines with J gene TRBJ1-2, with TRBD1 as a possible D gene (5 bases). The specimen sequenced was PBMCs. The sequence was obtained from a man aged 18 to 29 in good health and CMV-seronegative. The CDR3 reads CASSYGGTGYTF. The DNA for the CDR3 is TGTGCCAGCAGCTACGGGGGGACTGGCTACACCTTC.